The 19 T cell receptor beta chains below all came from one sample that was sequenced in a study of a mutant IDH1 vaccine in newly diagnosed glioma (dated by TCRdb to about 2021). The time point label, as the study defines it: week 35, safety follow-up. Each vaccine dose was 300 ug of a 20-mer mutant IDH1 peptide in Montanide, given subcutaneously with topical imiquimod. Their antigen targets remain unknown. Libraries came from the immunoSEQ multiplex PCR assay. In its TCRdb copy, this immuneACCESS table keeps in-frame sequences only and misses some clones. Where compared with another copy, unresolved V genes explain less than half of these, and the others have no known cause. This sample has 70,000 or so clones in its table, and around nine tenths of those were observed once. The ten largest clones represent 2% of the sample. Sequencing used PBMCs, obtained from a glioma patient whose treatment included an IDH1 peptide vaccine. The receptors were gathered from a man in his thirties or forties with glioma.

This rearrangement joins TRBV30 to TRBJ2-7; tentatively, D is TRBD1 or TRBD2 (7 bases each). CDR3 length equals 14 residues. With 7 bases removed from V and 5 bases from J, the gap between germline ends came to 21 bases. Germline V CDR1 and CDR2: GTSNPN, SVGIG (reference sequence). As DNA, the CDR3 is TGTGCCTCCCAGGGGGGGGGCGCAGTCCACGAGCAGTACTTC. The encoded protein is CASQGGGAVHEQYF. The complete variable domain, with remaining parts taken from reference TRBV30 and TRBJ2-7, reads SQTIHQWPATLVQPVGSPLSLECTVEGTSNPNLYWYRQAAGRGLQLLFYSVGIGQISSEVPQNLSASRPQDRQFILSSKKLLLSDSGFYLCASQGGGAVHEQYFGPGTRLTVT.

The sample holds one count of this clone. The chain employs TRBV5-4 and TRBJ2-5; no clear D gene. V lost 3 bases and J lost 2, with 8 bases in between. The germline CDR1 and CDR2 sequences are SGHNT and YYREEE (reference sequence). The length of the CDR3 is 13 residues. CDR3 in amino acids: CASSSPGQETQYF. The CDR3 DNA reads as TGTGCCAGCAGCTCCCCCGGACAAGAGACCCAGTACTTC. Based on the CDR3 plus reference TRBV5-4 and TRBJ2-5, the full variable domain is ETGVTQSPTHLIKTRGQQVTLRCSSQSGHNTVSWYQQALGQGPQFIFQYYREEENGRGNFPPRFSGLQFPNYSSELNVNALELDDSALYLCASSSPGQETQYFGPGTRLLVL.

The gene calls are TRBV19 and TRBJ2-1; 7 positions agree with TRBD1. V lost 10 bases, J lost 3 bases, and 6 bases stayed unmatched. The CDR3 is 13 residues long. The germline CDR1 and CDR2 sequences are LNHDA and SQIVND (reference sequence). CDR3 bases: TGTGCCATTTGGGACAGTTACTACAATGAGCAGTTCTTC. This sequence encodes CAIWDSYYNEQFF. The full variable domain, completed using reference TRBV19 and TRBJ2-1, is DGGITQSPKYLFRKEGQNVTLSCEQNLNHDAMYWYRQDPGQGLRLIYYSQIVNDFQKGDIAEGYSVSREKKESFPLTVTSAQKNPTAFYLCAIWDSYYNEQFFGPGTRLTVL.

J is TRBJ2-1 and V is TRBV10-3; 7 bases are a match to TRBD2. The junction had 12 bases not matched to a gene; V was cut back by 6 bases and J by 7 bases. Per the germline V gene, CDR1 is ENHRY and CDR2 is SYGVKD. CDR3 length equals 15 residues. CDR3 in DNA: TGTGCCATCAGGAATATAGCGGGTCAAAGTAATGAGCAGTTCTTC. It encodes CAIRNIAGQSNEQFF.

This sequence joins TRBV12-5 and TRBJ2-3; the match to TRBD2 covers 8 bases. Germline V gene data show CDR1 as LGHNT and CDR2 as FRNRAP. Germline trimming cut 1 base from V and 7 bases from J; bases unmatched to any gene: 4. The CDR3 consists of 14 residues. The chain's CDR3 is CASGLGGGSNTQYF. The CDR3 coding sequence is TGTGCTAGTGGTTTGGGCGGGGGGAGCAATACGCAGTATTTT.

The chain joins TRBV9 to TRBJ2-1; D remains ambiguous. This CDR3 has 13 amino acids. The V end was cut by 2 bases, the J end by 5 bases, with 8 bases between. Germline V gives CDR1 SGDLS, CDR2 YYNGEE. The CDR3 bases are TGTGCCAGCAGCGTTCGCTCTAACAATGAGCAGTTCTTC. Its translation: CASSVRSNNEQFF.

The chain uses TRBV5-4 and TRBJ1-2; D may be TRBD1 (6 bases). Germline lookup yields CDR1 SGHNT and CDR2 YYREEE (reference sequence). The CDR3 is made up of 14 amino acids. V was shortened by 3 bases and J by 7 bases, with 16 bases between the two germline ends. CDR3 residues: CASSYDPGAGGYTF. CDR3 bases: TGTGCCAGCAGCTACGATCCGGGGGCGGGTGGCTACACCTTC. Complete variable domain (other parts from reference TRBV5-4 and TRBJ1-2): ETGVTQSPTHLIKTRGQQVTLRCSSQSGHNTVSWYQQALGQGPQFIFQYYREEENGRGNFPPRFSGLQFPNYSSELNVNALELDDSALYLCASSYDPGAGGYTFGSGTRLTVV.

The chain recombines TRBV9 with TRBJ1-1; D gene uncertain. The germline V gene encodes CDR1 SGDLS and CDR2 YYNGEE. This CDR3 comprises 16 residues. Trimming cost V 0 bases and J 0 bases, with 12 bases left between them. The CDR3 region has the DNA TGTGCCAGCAGCGTAGGGATAGGGTCTTTGAACACTGAAGCTTTCTTT. The encoded protein is CASSVGIGSLNTEAFF.

The chain uses TRBV14 and TRBJ2-7, with D possibly TRBD2 on 5 matching bases. The CDR3 has 14 residues. Looked up from germline, CDR1 is SGHDN and CDR2 is FVKESK. Deletions cut 4 bases from V and 2 bases from J, with 12 bases between. The DNA of the CDR3 is TGTGCCAGCAGCCCGGCGGGCTTTGCCTACGAGCAGTACTTC. Amino acid sequence: CASSPAGFAYEQYF. The full variable domain, with the rest looked up from reference TRBV14 and TRBJ2-7, is EAGVTQFPSHSVIEKGQTVTLRCDPISGHDNLYWYRRVMGKEIKFLLHFVKESKQDESGMPNNRFLAERTGGTYSTLKVQPAELEDSGVYFCASSPAGFAYEQYFGPGTRLTVT.

This chain joins TRBV29-1 and TRBJ2-1, with 9 bases matching TRBD1. This CDR3 is 11 amino acids long. J gave up 8 bases and V 6 bases, and 2 bases lay outside the gene matches. Per the germline V gene, CDR1 is SQVTM and CDR2 is ANQGSEA. The CDR3 sequence: CSVDRGHEQFF. As DNA, the CDR3 is TGCAGCGTGGACAGGGGACATGAGCAGTTCTTC.

The chain is built from TRBV4-2 and TRBJ2-5, with 8 bases aligning to TRBD2. The better agreement between TRBJ2-7 and the DNA end casts doubt on the J call. The CDR3 consists of 18 residues. In germline, CDR1 is LGHNA, CDR2 YNFKEQ. Written as DNA, the CDR3 is TGTGCCAGCAGCCCCGCTCCTGGGCGGGGGGCGGGGTCCTACGAGCAGTACTTC. Translated: CASSPAPGRGAGSYEQYF.

The chain recombines TRBV2 with TRBJ2-3; D possibly corresponds to TRBD2 (5 bases). Germline V lookup: CDR1 SNHLY, CDR2 FYNNEI. The CDR3 contains 13 residues. Trimming removed 5 bases from V and 0 bases from J, with 6 bases in between. The CDR3 DNA reads TGTGCCAGCAGTAGAGGGAGCACAGATACGCAGTATTTT. Translating it yields CASSRGSTDTQYF.

Concerning this clone itself: This same CDR3 is encoded by further DNA sequences in the sample. The chain combines TRBV6-5 with TRBJ1-5, with D possibly being TRBD1 (5 bases). This CDR3 is built from 13 residues. CDR1 and CDR2 from the germline V gene are MNHEY and SVGAGI. Trimming left V 2 bases short and J 4 bases short, with 6 bases between. CDR3 sequence reads: CASSYRGNQPQHF. In nucleotides, the CDR3 is TGTGCCAGCAGTTACAGGGGAAATCAGCCCCAGCATTTT.

This clone was seen only once. The gene calls are TRBV11-2 and TRBJ1-2; tentatively, D is TRBD1 (6 bases). The V and J ends lost 1 base and 8 bases respectively, with 14 bases between them. The CDR3 is 14 amino acids. Per germline, CDR1 SGHAT and CDR2 FQNNGV. The CDR3 bases are TGTGCCAGCAGCTTAGGGGCAGGGGCAGGGGGCTACACCTTC. Protein product: CASSLGAGAGGYTF.

The chain is built from TRBV2 and TRBJ2-1, with 10 bases that match TRBD2. The V and J ends lost 6 bases and 8 bases, in that order; junction bases with no gene match: 10. CDR3 length: 15 amino acids. Germline V lookup: CDR1 SNHLY, CDR2 FYNNEI. The CDR3 reads CASSPLAGGGDEQFF. The CDR3 DNA follows: TGTGCCAGCAGCCCTTTAGCGGGAGGAGGGGATGAGCAGTTCTTC.

This sequence joins TRBV11-2 and TRBJ2-7; 7 nucleotides match TRBD2. V lost 3 bases and J lost 4; bases outside the gene matches: 0. The germline CDR1 and CDR2 sequences are SGHAT and FQNNGV. The CDR3 runs 12 residues. The CDR3, as DNA: TGTGCCAGCAGCTTTAGCGGGTACGAGCAGTACTTC. Translated: CASSFSGYEQYF.

V gene TRBV5-1 combines with J gene TRBJ2-7; D unclear. The CDR3 runs 12 residues. CDR1 is SGHRS, CDR2 YFSETQ, per germline. Trimming took off 0 bases at V and 6 bases at J, with 7 bases between the two ends. The CDR3 region is CASSLVGTEQYF. For the CDR3, the DNA is TGCGCCAGCAGCTTGGTGGGTACCGAGCAGTACTTC. Drawing the rest from reference TRBV5-1 and TRBJ2-7, the complete variable domain is KAGVTQTPRYLIKTRGQQVTLSCSPISGHRSVSWYQQTPGQGLQFLFEYFSETQRNKGNFPGRFSGRQFSNSRSEMNVSTLELGDSALYLCASSLVGTEQYFGPGTRLTVT.

The chain is built from TRBV6-1 and TRBJ2-5; TRBD2 might be the D (7 bases). Trimming cost V 4 bases and J 7 bases, with 19 bases left between them. CDR3 length: 15 residues. Germline V lookup: CDR1 MNHNS, CDR2 SASEGT. The CDR3 DNA follows: TGTGCCAGCAGTGTTGGGGGGGCCGGAGTGGGGACCCAGTACTTC. This sequence encodes CASSVGGAGVGTQYF.

The rearrangement links TRBV9 to TRBJ2-5, with D tentatively TRBD2 (6 bases). From germline, CDR1 is SGDLS and CDR2 YYNGEE. The CDR3 is made up of 14 amino acids. The V end lost 4 bases, the J end lost 1 base, and 11 bases lay between the germline ends. CDR3 protein: CASSHPGGQETQYF. CDR3 sequence (DNA): TGTGCCAGCAGCCATCCCGGGGGCCAAGAGACCCAGTACTTC.